The entry below describes one T cell receptor (beta chain). Its cognate antigen is unknown. The data belong to a study of T cell responses to AZD1222 COVID-19 vaccine. Overall study results and limits: Researchers report vaccine-associated CD4 TCRs spanning spike, with dominance at 160-218 and 743-854. The reported proportion of spike-specific TCRs targeting unmutated variant regions was nearly half.

The CDR3 consists of 15 residues. With V trimmed by 3 bases and J by 4 bases, 7 bases remained unmatched. CDR1 is SGHTA and CDR2 is FQGNSA in the germline V gene. Sequencing used immunoSEQ multiplex PCR; TCRdb keeps in-frame clones, though not all of them. Altogether 100,000 to 130,000 clones are present, about 86% being singletons, with the ten largest covering under 4%. The gene calls are TRBV7-2 and TRBJ1-1; 8 bases map to TRBD1. The sequencing here drew on peripheral blood, taken on day 0 of AZD1222 vaccination. This clonotype was obtained from an adult in good health. The CDR3 DNA follows: TGTGCCAGCAGCTTTGAAGGACAGGGAGTCACTGAAGCTTTCTTT. Translated: CASSFEGQGVTEAFF. The full variable domain, its missing parts supplied by reference TRBV7-2 and TRBJ1-1, is GAGVSQSPSNKVTEKGKDVELRCDPISGHTALYWYRQSLGQGLEFLIYFQGNSAPDKSGLPSDRFSAERTGGSVSTLTIQRTQQEDSAVYLCASSFEGQGVTEAFFGQGTRLTVV.